Presented here are 24 T cell receptor beta chains from one specimen sequenced in a study of long-term antiretroviral therapy in people with HIV. At survey level, the immunoSEQ assay was run in its v3.0 version. Clones were sequenced by immunoSEQ multiplex PCR, and TCRdb holds only the in-frame ones, with some missing. In the table there are around 19,000 clones, about 81% of which are singletons. Sequenced here: unsorted PBMCs, sampled 0.3 years after starting antiretroviral therapy. Receptors originate from a woman between 50 and 59 years old with HIV.

The gene calls are TRBV7-3 and TRBJ1-2; D gene unclear. The ends were cut back, 4 bases at V and 5 bases at J, with 11 bases in the middle. CDR1 SGHTA and CDR2 FQGTGA come from the germline V gene. CDR3 length: 13 amino acids. CDR3: CASSSNKRYGYTF. Here the CDR3 DNA reads TGTGCCAGCAGCTCCAATAAAAGGTATGGCTACACCTTC.

This chain links TRBV4-1 with TRBJ2-2; D remains ambiguous. Trimming cost V 0 bases and J 10 bases, with 9 bases left between them. CDR1 MGHRA and CDR2 YSYEKL come from the germline V gene. This CDR3 has 13 amino acids. In DNA form, the CDR3 reads TGCGCCAGCAGCCAAGATTGGACGCCGGAGCTGTTTTTT. Translation gives CASSQDWTPELFF.

The chain links TRBV27 to TRBJ2-2; D unresolved. There are 14 residues in the CDR3. Between the trimmed V and J ends, which lost 2 bases and 8 bases, there was a span of 12 bases. Germline CDR1 MNHEY, CDR2 SMNVEV (reference sequence). CDR3 sequence reads: CASSLEIYGGELFF. In DNA form, the CDR3 reads TGTGCCAGCAGTTTAGAGATTTATGGGGGGGAGCTGTTTTTT.

This chain joins TRBV5-1 and TRBJ2-5; 9 nucleotides agree with TRBD2. Per the germline V gene, CDR1 is SGHRS and CDR2 is YFSETQ. This CDR3 region has 14 residues. The J segment lost 5 bases and the V segment lost 4 bases, leaving 6 bases of the junction unmatched. Written as DNA, the CDR3 is TGCGCCAGCAGCGTAAATAGCGGGGGTGAGACCCAGTACTTC. Encoded protein: CASSVNSGGETQYF.

The chain combines TRBV2 with TRBJ2-2, with D hard to call. Trimming pared 4 bases from V and 0 bases from J, leaving 9 bases between. This CDR3 has 15 amino acids. From germline, CDR1 is SNHLY and CDR2 FYNNEI. CDR3 sequence: CASSGAGPNTGELFF. DNA of the CDR3: TGTGCCAGCAGTGGGGCCGGACCGAACACCGGGGAGCTGTTTTTT.

The chain joins TRBV7-9 to TRBJ2-7; 9 bases align to TRBD1. The germline V gene encodes CDR1 SEHNR and CDR2 FQNEAQ (reference sequence). V dropped 7 bases and J dropped 3; count of bases not matched to a gene: 7. CDR3 length: 14 residues. The CDR3 DNA reads TGTGCCAGCACCTCCGGGACAGGGTTCTACGAGCAGTACTTC. Translating gives CASTSGTGFYEQYF.

The J gene is TRBJ1-2, the V gene TRBV27, with 10 bases identical to TRBD1. The V segment lost 4 bases and the J segment 4 bases; nucleotides outside the gene matches: 9. CDR1 and CDR2 from the germline V gene are MNHEY and SMNVEV (reference sequence). The CDR3 has 16 residues. CDR3 nucleotide sequence: TGTGCCAGCAGTTCCCTCCGGGACAGGGGTTTCTATGGCTACACCTTC. It specifies CASSSLRDRGFYGYTF.

The J gene is TRBJ2-5, the V gene TRBV5-1; 8 bases are shared with TRBD2. Germline trimming cut 3 bases from V and 3 bases from J; bases unmatched to any gene: 1. The CDR3 runs 13 residues. Germline V gene data show CDR1 as SGHRS and CDR2 as YFSETQ. CDR3 residues: CASSSGLEETQYF. In DNA form, the CDR3 reads TGCGCCAGCAGCTCGGGACTAGAAGAGACCCAGTACTTC.

The chain employs TRBV29-1 and TRBJ2-7, with 9 bases identical to TRBD1. The CDR3 covers 12 residues. Germline CDR1 SQVTM, CDR2 ANQGSEA. V shed 8 bases and J 6 bases; nucleotides not matched to a gene: 8. In nucleotides, the CDR3 is TGCAGCTCCGGGACAGGGACGGGCGAGCAGTACTTC. Translation: CSSGTGTGEQYF.

This chain uses TRBV11-2 with TRBJ1-4; D unresolved. CDR3 length equals 13 residues. Germline lookup yields CDR1 SGHAT and CDR2 FQNNGV. The ends were cut back, 4 bases at V and 4 bases at J, with 7 bases in the middle. The CDR3: CASSSPHNEKLFF. The CDR3 DNA follows: TGTGCCAGCAGCTCTCCCCATAATGAAAAACTGTTTTTT.

This sequence joins TRBV5-5 and TRBJ1-2, with a possible D match to TRBD1 (5 bases). This CDR3 has 14 residues. Trimming took 3 bases from V and 4 from J, leaving 13 bases between them. The germline CDR1 and CDR2 sequences are SGHKS and YYEKEE (reference sequence). The CDR3 DNA reads TGTGCCAGCAGCTCGGAGGCAGGGACCTATGGCTACACCTTC. It translates to CASSSEAGTYGYTF.

The chain joins TRBV11-2 to TRBJ2-7; D call uncertain. There are 14 residues in the CDR3. Germline V lookup: CDR1 SGHAT, CDR2 FQNNGV. V dropped 11 bases and J dropped 2 bases, with 19 bases sitting between them. The CDR3 region is CAVAATLGPYEQYV. The CDR3 coding sequence is TGTGCCGTCGCCGCTACCCTAGGGCCCTACGAGCAGTACGTC.

The chain has TRBV6-6 and TRBJ2-7; tentative D call: TRBD1 (5 bases). Germline assignment: CDR1 MNHNY and CDR2 SVGAGI (reference sequence). This CDR3 comprises 15 residues. Between the trimmed V and J ends, which lost 0 bases and 4 bases, there was a span of 13 bases. In DNA form, the CDR3 reads TGTGCCAGCAGTTACTCGGCTCAGGGTGGGTACGAGCAGTACTTC. Residues: CASSYSAQGGYEQYF.

The chain uses TRBV7-2 and TRBJ2-7, with 8 positions matching TRBD2. After removal of 2 bases from V and 4 bases from J, the junction contained 7 bases not matched to a gene. Germline V gene data show CDR1 as SGHTA and CDR2 as FQGNSA. This CDR3 comprises 15 residues. CDR3 amino acids: CASSLPGTSKYEQYF. For the CDR3, the DNA is TGTGCCAGCAGCTTACCCGGGACTAGTAAGTACGAGCAGTACTTC.

In this sample, this clone turned up a few times. This chain uses TRBV7-9 with TRBJ2-7, with 9 bases fitting TRBD1. This CDR3 has 15 residues. The V segment lost 0 bases and the J segment 2 bases; nucleotides outside the gene matches: 2. The germline V gene encodes CDR1 SEHNR and CDR2 FQNEAQ (reference sequence). The CDR3 is CASSLARQGAYEQYF. The CDR3 DNA is TGTGCCAGCAGCTTAGCCCGACAGGGGGCCTACGAGCAGTACTTC.

The V gene is TRBV30, the J gene TRBJ1-5; D is undetermined. Germline V CDR1 and CDR2: GTSNPN, SVGIG (reference sequence). This CDR3 region has 12 residues. CDR3 nucleotides: TGTGCTGGTAGGGAGGGCAATCAGCCCCAGCATTTT. Its protein is CAGREGNQPQHF.

The chain joins TRBV2 to TRBJ1-1; TRBD1 matches 9 bases. V dropped 11 bases and J dropped 4; count of bases not matched to a gene: 11. The germline gives CDR1 SNHLY, CDR2 FYNNEI. The CDR3 consists of 14 residues. Here the CDR3 DNA reads TGTGCCCAAGGTACCCGGGACAGGGTCACTGAAGCTTTCTTT. Translation gives CAQGTRDRVTEAFF.

The chain is built from TRBV12-5 and TRBJ1-1; 10 bases match TRBD1. V gave up 1 base and J gave up 6 bases; unmatched junction bases: 2. CDR3 size: 14 residues. Germline CDR1 reads LGHNT; CDR2 reads FRNRAP. Here the CDR3 DNA reads TGTGCTAGTGGTTTGGGACAGGGGGCTTCTGAAGCTTTCTTT. Translation gives CASGLGQGASEAFF.

This chain uses TRBV4-1 with TRBJ2-3, with D perhaps given as TRBD1 or TRBD2 (5 bases each). This CDR3 is 15 amino acids long. The V gene's germline CDR1 is MGHRA and CDR2 YSYEKL. V was trimmed by 2 bases and J by 4 bases, leaving 13 bases between them. The CDR3 spells CASSQRDGGADTQYF. The CDR3 DNA follows: TGCGCCAGCAGCCAAAGGGACGGTGGGGCAGATACGCAGTATTTT.

The J gene is TRBJ1-4, the V gene TRBV6-1; a possible D gene is TRBD1 (5 bases). With 2 bases removed from V and 3 bases from J, the gap between germline ends came to 10 bases. Germline CDR1 and CDR2: MNHNS and SASEGT. This CDR3 spans 15 amino acids. The DNA for the CDR3 is TGTGCCAGCAGTGAACGGGGGTGGCCTAATGAAAAACTGTTTTTT. Translation gives CASSERGWPNEKLFF.

The chain joins TRBV6-5 to TRBJ1-5, with D perhaps TRBD1 (5 bases). Germline lookup yields CDR1 MNHEY and CDR2 SVGAGI. Trimming pared 2 bases from V and 4 bases from J, leaving 12 bases between. CDR3 size: 15 residues. The CDR3 nucleotides read TGTGCCAGCAGTTACGGCCGGGGCCTAAATCAGCCCCAGCATTTT. Translated, it gives CASSYGRGLNQPQHF.

The rearrangement uses TRBV7-9 and TRBJ2-7; D uncertain. V was clipped by 3 bases and J by 0 bases, with 18 bases between them. The CDR3 consists of 17 residues. Germline-derived CDR1 and CDR2 are SEHNR and FQNEAQ (reference sequence). CDR3 in amino acids: CASSFDDLGSSSYEQYF. The CDR3 DNA reads TGTGCCAGCAGCTTCGACGACCTGGGCAGCAGCTCCTACGAGCAGTACTTC. Combining the CDR3 with reference TRBV7-9 and TRBJ2-7 gives the whole variable domain DTGVSQNPRHKITKRGQNVTFRCDPISEHNRLYWYRQTLGQGPEFLTYFQNEAQLEKSRLLSDRFSAERPKGSFSTLEIQRTEQGDSAMYLCASSFDDLGSSSYEQYFGPGTRLTVT.

The chain uses TRBV5-1 and TRBJ2-4; 7 bases line up with TRBD2. Germline V CDR1 and CDR2: SGHRS, YFSETQ. Losses at the gene ends were 0 bases for V and 4 bases for J; bases not matched to a gene: 1. This CDR3 region has 14 residues. The CDR3 spells CASSLGGGKNIQYF. CDR3 sequence (DNA): TGCGCCAGCAGCTTGGGCGGGGGAAAAAACATTCAGTACTTC. Drawing the rest from reference TRBV5-1 and TRBJ2-4, the complete variable domain is KAGVTQTPRYLIKTRGQQVTLSCSPISGHRSVSWYQQTPGQGLQFLFEYFSETQRNKGNFPGRFSGRQFSNSRSEMNVSTLELGDSALYLCASSLGGGKNIQYFGAGTRLSVL.

The V call is TRBV19, the J call TRBJ2-5, with TRBD2 matching 13 bases. V shed 6 bases and J 1 base; nucleotides not matched to a gene: 2. The length of the CDR3 is 15 residues. Germline V lookup: CDR1 LNHDA, CDR2 SQIVND (reference sequence). CDR3 loop: CASSRLAGGQETQYF. The CDR3 coding sequence is TGTGCCAGTAGCCGACTAGCGGGGGGCCAAGAGACCCAGTACTTC.